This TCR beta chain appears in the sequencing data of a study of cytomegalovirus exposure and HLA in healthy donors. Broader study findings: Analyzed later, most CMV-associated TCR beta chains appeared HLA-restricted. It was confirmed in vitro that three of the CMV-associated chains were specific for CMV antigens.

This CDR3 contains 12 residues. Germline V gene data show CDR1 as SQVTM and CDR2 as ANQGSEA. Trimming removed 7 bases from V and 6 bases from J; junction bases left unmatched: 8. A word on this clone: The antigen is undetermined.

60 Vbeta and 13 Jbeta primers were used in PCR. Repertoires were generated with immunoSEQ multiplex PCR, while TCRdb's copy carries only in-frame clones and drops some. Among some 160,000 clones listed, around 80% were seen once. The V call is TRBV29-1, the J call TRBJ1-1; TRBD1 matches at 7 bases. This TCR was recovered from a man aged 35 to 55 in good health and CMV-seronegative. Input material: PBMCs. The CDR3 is CSDIGTVSEAFF. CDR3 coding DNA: TGCAGCGACATAGGGACAGTTTCTGAAGCTTTCTTT.